The 6 T cell receptor beta chains below come from one sample, sequenced in a study of OX40 agonist ivuxolimab in advanced cancers. The protocol was immunoSEQ multiplex PCR, while the TCRdb copy is restricted to in-frame clones and leaves out a portion. The sample carries about 55,000 clones, 70% to 90% recorded once. This material consisted of CD4+ or CD8+ T cells sorted from blood, taken in a trial of the OX40 agonist ivuxolimab. The receptors were sampled from an adult with an advanced solid tumor such as melanoma, head and neck, liver or kidney cancer.

This chain links TRBV29-1 with TRBJ2-2; 8 bases match TRBD1. V lost 7 bases to trimming and J lost 7 bases; unmatched junction nucleotides: 5. There are 12 residues in the CDR3. Germline CDR1 and CDR2: SQVTM and ANQGSEA. The CDR3, as DNA: TGCAGCGCGTCAGGGGGCCACGGGGAGCTGTTTTTT. Protein sequence: CSASGGHGELFF.

The chain uses TRBV6-1 and TRBJ2-7, with 11 bases lining up with TRBD2. CDR1 is MNHNS, CDR2 SASEGT, per germline. This CDR3 region has 15 residues. Germline trimming cut 6 bases from V and 4 bases from J; bases unmatched to any gene: 8. This CDR3 reads CASSVTSGRVYEQYF. The CDR3 bases are TGTGCCAGCAGCGTTACTAGCGGGAGAGTGTACGAGCAGTACTTC.

CDR3 sequence (DNA): TGTGCCAGTAAAGCCCTCAGTGGGGCCGGGGAGCTGTTTTTT. As protein: CASKALSGAGELFF. The rearrangement joins TRBV19 to TRBJ2-2, with unresolved D. This CDR3 comprises 14 residues. Trimming left V 7 bases short and J 6 bases short, with 15 bases between. The germline gives CDR1 LNHDA, CDR2 SQIVND (reference sequence).

V is TRBV27 and J is TRBJ2-7, with 7 bases identical to TRBD1. Germline loops: CDR1 MNHEY, CDR2 SMNVEV (reference sequence). The CDR3 totals 14 residues. The V gene end was trimmed by 5 bases and the J gene end by 5 bases; junction bases not matched to a gene: 9. CDR3 DNA: TGTGCCAGCAGTCTCCTGACAGGGATCAACGAGCAGTACTTC. It codes for CASSLLTGINEQYF.

This chain joins TRBV10-3 and TRBJ2-1; D might be TRBD2 (5 bases). CDR1 ENHRY and CDR2 SYGVKD come from the germline V gene. This CDR3 has 12 amino acids. Trimming cost V 10 bases and J 3 bases, with 10 bases left between them. The CDR3 bases are TGTGCCAGCTGGGAGAGCTACAATGAGCAGTTCTTC. It is translated as CASWESYNEQFF.

The chain recombines TRBV30 with TRBJ2-7, with D hard to call. The ends were cut back, 0 bases at V and 5 bases at J, with 5 bases in the middle. From germline, CDR1 is GTSNPN and CDR2 SVGIG (reference sequence). The CDR3 consists of 11 residues. DNA of the CDR3: TGTGCCTGGAGTGTACTGAACGAGCAGTACTTC. Protein sequence: CAWSVLNEQYF.